This entry is about one T cell receptor (beta chain). The antigen it recognizes is unknown. No base quality information exists; no much larger clone differs at one position. The time point label of this sample denotes: baseline before first vaccination. Vaccinee samples came from UK trials COV001 and COV002, including a single-blind randomized controlled phase 2/3 trial of AZD1222 (ChAdOx1 nCoV-19) in healthy adults. For TCRbeta chain sequencing, PBMC samples were collected from trial participants at day 0 and at day 28 after the second dose. This record comes from a study of T cell responses to AZD1222 COVID-19 vaccine (dated by TCRdb to the early 2020s). About the investigation overall: Because spike-specific TCR depth and breadth did not differ between the two schedules, AZD1222 recipients who got a second dose at roughly 4 weeks were pooled with those who got a second dose at roughly 12 weeks. A total of roughly 240 trial participants underwent TCR sequencing, of whom nearly 210 received two doses of AZD1222 and about 25 received two doses of the MenACWY control vaccine. Trial participants were enrolled into age subgroups of 18-55, 56-69 and 70-plus years, which contained approximately 150, 28 and 58 TCR-sequenced participants, respectively. Overall results and qualifications from the work: No day 14 peak-response samples were available, so repertoires were characterized only after the peak T cell response. Nearly half of unique spike-specific TCRs reportedly recognized epitopes outside regions mutated in the B.1.351 and B.1.1.7 variants. Only six AZD1222 recipients were SARS-CoV-2 seropositive at baseline, limiting conclusions about previously exposed vaccinees. The 56-69-year group was small, and its depth increase did not reach significance, likely because of low power. A significant rise in spike-specific TCR breadth and depth was observed after two AZD1222 doses relative to day 0 and relative to MenACWY recipients. Vaccine-associated CD4 TCRs spanned the whole spike protein, with dominant responses in regions 160-218 and 743-854. Participants were mostly white British and included more females than males, and it was suggested by the authors that clonal diversity may have been underestimated.

In the germline V gene, CDR1 corresponds to SGHTA and CDR2 to FQGTGA. The CDR3, from cysteine to phenylalanine, totals 13 residues. CDR3 DNA only is kept here, 39 bases in frame from base 1. The junction shows trimming of 1 base on V and 1 base on J, plus 4 bases between the germline ends. The CDR3 regions of human TCRbeta chains were analyzed by immunosequencing. In the original analysis: Repertoire TCRs were checked for matches against a reference library of SARS-CoV-2-specific TCRs that had been generated using the MIRA antigen-specificity platform. Breadth meant the fraction of unique TCRs that were SARS-CoV-2-associated, whereas depth meant the fraction of total T cells that were SARS-CoV-2-associated. Each spike-specific TCR was assigned to its reactive spike region and to a CD4 or CD8 class using the MIRA data. Log10-transformed breadth and depth values were compared by one-way ANOVA with Sidak's multiple comparisons tests. TCRdb took over this immuneACCESS table, retaining in-frame rearrangements with V and J assigned. Such tables are incomplete; in checked studies, under half of the missing clones stem from an unresolved V gene, and the remainder is unexplained. V, J and clone size derive from that table, while D and trimming were established from the DNA sequence. This sample gives about 100,000 clones in total; about 88% of them show up just once. About 2.5% of the sample rests with the top ten.

Sample: peripheral blood, taken on day 0 of AZD1222 vaccination. The sequence was collected from an adult in good health. The chain joins TRBV7-3 to TRBJ1-1; no D gene can be assigned with confidence. The CDR3 sequence is CASSLSQNTEAFF. The DNA reads as follows: TGTGCCAGCAGCTTAAGCCAGAACACTGAAGCTTTCTTT.